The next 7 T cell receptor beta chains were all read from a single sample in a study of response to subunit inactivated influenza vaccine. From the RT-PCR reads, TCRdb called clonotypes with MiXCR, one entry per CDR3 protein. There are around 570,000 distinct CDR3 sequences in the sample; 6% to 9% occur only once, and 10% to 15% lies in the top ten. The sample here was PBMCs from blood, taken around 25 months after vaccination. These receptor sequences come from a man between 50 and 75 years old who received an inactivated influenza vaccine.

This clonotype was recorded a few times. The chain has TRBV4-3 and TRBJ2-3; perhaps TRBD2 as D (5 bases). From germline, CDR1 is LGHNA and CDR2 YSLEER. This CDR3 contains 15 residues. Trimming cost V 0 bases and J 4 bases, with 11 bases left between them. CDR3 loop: CASSQEPSSADTQYF. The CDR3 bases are TGCGCCAGCAGCCAAGAGCCTAGTAGCGCAGATACGCAGTATTTT.

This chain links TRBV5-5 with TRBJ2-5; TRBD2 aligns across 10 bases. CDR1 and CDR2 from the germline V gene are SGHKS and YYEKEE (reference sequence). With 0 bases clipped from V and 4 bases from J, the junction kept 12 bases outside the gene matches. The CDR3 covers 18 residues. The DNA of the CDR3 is TGTGCCAGCAGCTTGGCCGTCTTAGCGGGGGGTTACGGAGAGACCCAGTACTTC. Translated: CASSLAVLAGGYGETQYF.

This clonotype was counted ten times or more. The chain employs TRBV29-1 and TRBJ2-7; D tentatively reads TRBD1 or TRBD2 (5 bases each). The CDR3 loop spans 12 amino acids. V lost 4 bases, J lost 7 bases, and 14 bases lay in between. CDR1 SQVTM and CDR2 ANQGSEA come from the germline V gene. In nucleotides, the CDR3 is TGCAGCGTTGTTCTCGGGGCGCGGGAGCAGTACTTC. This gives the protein CSVVLGAREQYF.

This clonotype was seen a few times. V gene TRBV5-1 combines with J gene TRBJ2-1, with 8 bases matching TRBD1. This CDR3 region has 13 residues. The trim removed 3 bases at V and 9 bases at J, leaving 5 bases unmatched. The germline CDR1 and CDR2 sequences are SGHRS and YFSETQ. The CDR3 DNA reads TGCGCCAGCAGCTACGGACAGGGCGGTGAGCAGTTCTTC. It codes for CASSYGQGGEQFF.

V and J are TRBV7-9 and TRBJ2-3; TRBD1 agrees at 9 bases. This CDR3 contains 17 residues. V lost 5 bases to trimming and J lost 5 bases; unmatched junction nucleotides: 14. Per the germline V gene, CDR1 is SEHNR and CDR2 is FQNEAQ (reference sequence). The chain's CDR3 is CASSPDRGRGPGDTQYF. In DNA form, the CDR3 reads TGTGCCAGCAGCCCGGACAGGGGCCGAGGTCCCGGAGATACGCAGTATTTT.

The CDR3: CATSDTATSLSYNEQFF. CDR3 nucleotide sequence: TGTGCCACCAGTGACACTGCTACTAGCCTGTCCTACAATGAGCAGTTCTTC. The V and J genes are TRBV24-1 and TRBJ2-1, with a possible D match to TRBD2 (6 bases). V lost 4 bases and J 1 base, leaving 16 bases between the germline ends. In germline, CDR1 is KGHDR, CDR2 SFDVKD. There are 17 residues in the CDR3.

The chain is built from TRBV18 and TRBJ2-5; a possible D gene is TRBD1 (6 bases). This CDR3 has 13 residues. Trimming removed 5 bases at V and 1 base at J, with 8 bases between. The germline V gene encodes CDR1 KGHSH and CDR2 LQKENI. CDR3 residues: CASSVGGQETQYF. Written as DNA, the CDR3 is TGTGCCAGCTCAGTAGGGGGCCAAGAGACCCAGTACTTC. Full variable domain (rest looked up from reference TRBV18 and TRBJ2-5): NAGVMQNPRHLVRRRGQEARLRCSPMKGHSHVYWYRQLPEEGLKFMVYLQKENIIDESGMPKERFSAEFPKEGPSILRIQQVVRGDSAAYFCASSVGGQETQYFGPGTRLLVL.